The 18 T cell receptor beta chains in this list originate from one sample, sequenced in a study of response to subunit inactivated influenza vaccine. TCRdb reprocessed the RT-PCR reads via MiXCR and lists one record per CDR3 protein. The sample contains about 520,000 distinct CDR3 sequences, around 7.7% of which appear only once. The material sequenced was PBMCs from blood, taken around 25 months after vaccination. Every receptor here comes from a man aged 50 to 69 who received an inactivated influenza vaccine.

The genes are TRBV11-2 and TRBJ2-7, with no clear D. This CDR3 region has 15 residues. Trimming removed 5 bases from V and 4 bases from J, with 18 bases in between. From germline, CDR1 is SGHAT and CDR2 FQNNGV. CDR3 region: CASSREPDHRYEQYF. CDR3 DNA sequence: TGTGCCAGCAGCCGCGAACCGGACCATCGTTACGAGCAGTACTTC.

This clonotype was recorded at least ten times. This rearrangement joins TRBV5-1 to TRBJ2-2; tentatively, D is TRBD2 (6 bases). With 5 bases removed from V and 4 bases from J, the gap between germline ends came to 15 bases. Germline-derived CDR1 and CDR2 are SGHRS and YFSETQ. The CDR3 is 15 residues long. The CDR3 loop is CASRGLQGGTGELFF. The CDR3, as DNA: TGCGCCAGCAGGGGACTTCAGGGCGGCACCGGGGAGCTGTTTTTT.

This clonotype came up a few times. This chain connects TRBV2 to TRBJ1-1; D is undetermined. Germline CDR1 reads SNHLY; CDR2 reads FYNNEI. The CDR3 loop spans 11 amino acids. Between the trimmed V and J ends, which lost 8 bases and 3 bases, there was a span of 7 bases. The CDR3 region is CASLMDTEAFF. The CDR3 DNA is TGTGCCAGCCTGATGGACACTGAAGCTTTCTTT.

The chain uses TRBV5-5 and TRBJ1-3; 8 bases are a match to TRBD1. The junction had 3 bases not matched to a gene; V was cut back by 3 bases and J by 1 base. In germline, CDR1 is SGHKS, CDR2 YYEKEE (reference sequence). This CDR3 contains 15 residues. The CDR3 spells CASSWTGWSGNTIYF. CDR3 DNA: TGTGCCAGCAGCTGGACAGGGTGGTCTGGAAACACCATATATTTT.

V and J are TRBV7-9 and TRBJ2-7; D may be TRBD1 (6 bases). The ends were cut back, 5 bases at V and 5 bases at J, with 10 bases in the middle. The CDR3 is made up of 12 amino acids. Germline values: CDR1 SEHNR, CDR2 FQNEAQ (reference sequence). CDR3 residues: CASSPWDNEQYF. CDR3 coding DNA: TGTGCCAGCAGCCCTTGGGACAACGAGCAGTACTTC.

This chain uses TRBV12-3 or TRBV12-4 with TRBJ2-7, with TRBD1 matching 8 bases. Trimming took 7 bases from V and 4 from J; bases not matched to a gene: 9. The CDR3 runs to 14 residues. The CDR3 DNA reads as TGTGCCAGCACCTCGGGACAGGAGTCGTACGAGCAGTACTTC. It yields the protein CASTSGQESYEQYF.

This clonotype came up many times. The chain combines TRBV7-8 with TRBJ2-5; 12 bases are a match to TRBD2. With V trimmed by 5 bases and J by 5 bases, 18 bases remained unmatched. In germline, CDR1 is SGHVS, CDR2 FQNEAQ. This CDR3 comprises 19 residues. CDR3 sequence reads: CASSPTRSSGRATGETQYF. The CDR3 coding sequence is TGTGCCAGCAGCCCAACGCGATCTAGCGGGAGGGCGACGGGGGAGACCCAGTACTTC.

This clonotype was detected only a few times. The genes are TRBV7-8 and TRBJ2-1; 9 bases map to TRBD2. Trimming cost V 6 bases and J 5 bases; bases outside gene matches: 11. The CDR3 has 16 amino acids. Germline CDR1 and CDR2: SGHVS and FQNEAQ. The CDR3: CASRWGREGLDNEQFF. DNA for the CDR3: TGTGCCAGCAGATGGGGGCGGGAGGGCCTCGACAATGAGCAGTTCTTC. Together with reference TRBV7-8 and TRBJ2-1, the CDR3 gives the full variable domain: GAGVSQSPRYKVAKRGQDVALRCDPISGHVSLFWYQQALGQGPEFLTYFQNEAQLDKSGLPSDRFFAERPEGSVSTLKIQRTQQEDSAVYLCASRWGREGLDNEQFFGPGTRLTVL.

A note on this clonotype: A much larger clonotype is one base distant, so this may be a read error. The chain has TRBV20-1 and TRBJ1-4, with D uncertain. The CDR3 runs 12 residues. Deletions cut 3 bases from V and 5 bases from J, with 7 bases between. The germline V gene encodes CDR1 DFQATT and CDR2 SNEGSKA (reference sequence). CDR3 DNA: TGCAGTGCTAGGGGCAGCAATGAAAAACTGTTTTTT. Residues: CSARGSNEKLFF.

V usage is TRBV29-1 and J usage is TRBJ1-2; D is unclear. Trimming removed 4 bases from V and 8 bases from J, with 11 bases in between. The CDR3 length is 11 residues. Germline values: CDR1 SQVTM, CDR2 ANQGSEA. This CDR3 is CSVAAGGGYTF. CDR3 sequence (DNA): TGCAGCGTTGCAGCGGGTGGGGGCTACACCTTC.

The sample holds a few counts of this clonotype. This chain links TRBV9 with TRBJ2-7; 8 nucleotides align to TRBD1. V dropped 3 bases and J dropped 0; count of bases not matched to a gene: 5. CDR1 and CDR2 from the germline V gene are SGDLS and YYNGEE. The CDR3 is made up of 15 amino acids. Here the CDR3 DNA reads TGTGCCAGCAGCGAGGGACAGGCAATCTCCTACGAGCAGTACTTC. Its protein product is CASSEGQAISYEQYF.

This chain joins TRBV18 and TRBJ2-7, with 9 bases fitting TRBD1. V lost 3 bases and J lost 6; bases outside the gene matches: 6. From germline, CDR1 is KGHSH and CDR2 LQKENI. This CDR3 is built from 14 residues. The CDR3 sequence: CASSPLGQGSEQYF. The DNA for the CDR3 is TGTGCCAGCTCACCTCTAGGACAGGGGAGCGAGCAGTACTTC.

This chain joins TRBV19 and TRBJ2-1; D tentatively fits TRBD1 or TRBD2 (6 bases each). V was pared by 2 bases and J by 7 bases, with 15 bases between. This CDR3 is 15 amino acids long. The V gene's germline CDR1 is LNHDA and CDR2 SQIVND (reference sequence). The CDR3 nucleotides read TGTGCCAGTAGTATAAGTACGGGGGCAGGGAATGAGCAGTTCTTC. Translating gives CASSISTGAGNEQFF.

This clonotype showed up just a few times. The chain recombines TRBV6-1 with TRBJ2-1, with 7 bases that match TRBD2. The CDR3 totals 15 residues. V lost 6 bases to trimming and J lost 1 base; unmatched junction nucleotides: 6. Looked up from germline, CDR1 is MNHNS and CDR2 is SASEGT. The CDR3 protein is CASRSWGGSYNEQFF. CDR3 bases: TGTGCCAGCAGGTCATGGGGGGGGTCCTACAATGAGCAGTTCTTC.

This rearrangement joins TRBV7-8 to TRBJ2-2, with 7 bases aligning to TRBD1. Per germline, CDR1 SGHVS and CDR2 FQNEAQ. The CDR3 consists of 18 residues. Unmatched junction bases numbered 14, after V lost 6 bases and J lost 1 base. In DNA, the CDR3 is TGTGCCAGCAGACTAGTTGCTGACTACAGGGGGAACACCGGGGAGCTGTTTTTT. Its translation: CASRLVADYRGNTGELFF.

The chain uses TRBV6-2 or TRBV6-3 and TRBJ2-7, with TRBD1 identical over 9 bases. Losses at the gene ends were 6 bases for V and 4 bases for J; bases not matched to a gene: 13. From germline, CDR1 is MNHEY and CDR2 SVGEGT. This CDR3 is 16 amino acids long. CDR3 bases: TGTGCCAGCAGATCGACGCCGGGACAGGGTTTTTACGAGCAGTACTTC. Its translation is CASRSTPGQGFYEQYF.

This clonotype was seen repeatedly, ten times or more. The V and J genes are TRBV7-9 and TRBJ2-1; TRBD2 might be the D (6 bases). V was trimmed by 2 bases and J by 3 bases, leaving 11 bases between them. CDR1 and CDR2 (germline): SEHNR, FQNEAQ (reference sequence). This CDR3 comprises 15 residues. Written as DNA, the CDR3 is TGTGCCAGCAGCTTACCCGCGGGGCGCTACAATGAGCAGTTCTTC. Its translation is CASSLPAGRYNEQFF.

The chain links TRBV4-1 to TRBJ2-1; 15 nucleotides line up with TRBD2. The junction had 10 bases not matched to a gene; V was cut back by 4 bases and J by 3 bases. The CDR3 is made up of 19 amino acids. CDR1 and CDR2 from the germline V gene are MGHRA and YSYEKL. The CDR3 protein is CASSPSGGTSGGNYNEQFF. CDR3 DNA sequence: TGCGCCAGCAGCCCCAGCGGGGGGACTAGCGGGGGGAACTACAATGAGCAGTTCTTC.